The 17 T cell receptor beta chains below all came from one sample that was sequenced in a study of shared clonotypes between healthy human individuals. Using immunoSEQ multiplex PCR, the repertoire was profiled, and TCRdb retains in-frame clones only, with some absent. There are around 2.3 million clones in the sample; under 97% occur only once, and around 0.13% lies in the top ten. Sequenced: naive CD4+ T cells sorted from blood. Subset: CD45RA+ positively selected. These receptor sequences come from a man aged 18 to 30 in good health.

The V gene is TRBV5-1, the J gene TRBJ2-4, with D tentatively TRBD2 (6 bases). Germline CDR1 and CDR2: SGHRS and YFSETQ. CDR3 length: 16 amino acids. The ends were cut back, 2 bases at V and 2 bases at J, with 14 bases in the middle. The CDR3 region is CASSFSWGGTKNIQYF. CDR3 in DNA: TGCGCCAGCAGCTTTTCGTGGGGAGGAACCAAAAACATTCAGTACTTC.

This clone was counted a single time. This CDR3 is also generated by other DNA sequences in the sample. V and J are TRBV15 and TRBJ2-2; the D is unclear. Per germline, CDR1 LNHNV and CDR2 YYDKDF (reference sequence). The V and J ends lost 1 base and 1 base respectively, with 4 bases between them. The CDR3 totals 14 residues. CDR3 loop: CATSRVRNTGELFF. In nucleotides, the CDR3 is TGTGCCACCAGCAGAGTCAGGAACACCGGGGAGCTGTTTTTT.

The rearrangement links TRBV14 to TRBJ2-1; D unclear. V was clipped by 2 bases and J by 7 bases, with 15 bases between them. Per germline, CDR1 SGHDN and CDR2 FVKESK. The CDR3 covers 15 residues. DNA for the CDR3: TGTGCCAGCAGCCAACTGTTTCCCCGAGCGAATGAGCAGTTCTTC. It yields the protein CASSQLFPRANEQFF.

The chain employs TRBV6-1 and TRBJ2-7; 10 bases line up with TRBD1. V lost 8 bases to trimming and J lost 3 bases; unmatched junction nucleotides: 7. Germline CDR1 reads MNHNS; CDR2 reads SASEGT. This CDR3 contains 14 residues. Written as DNA, the CDR3 is TGTGCCAGCCGAATGACAGGGGGCATCTACGAGCAGTACTTC. Translation: CASRMTGGIYEQYF.

In its sample, this clone was seen a few times. The rearrangement links TRBV19 to TRBJ1-6; D uncertain. The germline gives CDR1 LNHDA, CDR2 SQIVND (reference sequence). CDR3 length: 13 residues. Trimming took off 5 bases at V and 9 bases at J, with 11 bases between the two ends. CDR3 sequence: CASSSRNGSPLHF. The CDR3, as DNA: TGTGCCAGTAGTTCCAGAAATGGTTCACCCCTCCACTTT.

This clone was detected only once. The V call is TRBV4-1, the J call TRBJ2-3; perhaps D is TRBD1 or TRBD2 (5 bases each). The CDR3 loop spans 17 amino acids. The germline CDR1 and CDR2 sequences are MGHRA and YSYEKL. V was pared by 5 bases and J by 1 base, with 19 bases between. The CDR3 loop reads CASSKMGTGRGTDTQYF. DNA for the CDR3: TGCGCCAGCAGCAAGATGGGCACGGGACGGGGCACAGATACGCAGTATTTT.

The chain couples TRBV10-3 to TRBJ2-4, with D tentatively TRBD2 (6 bases). This CDR3 comprises 16 residues. The V end was cut by 4 bases, the J end by 0 bases, with 13 bases between. From germline, CDR1 is ENHRY and CDR2 SYGVKD. CDR3 amino acids: CAISGDSGLAKNIQYF. The CDR3 coding sequence is TGTGCCATCAGTGGTGATAGCGGCCTAGCCAAAAACATTCAGTACTTC.

To note about this clone: This sample also contains other DNA sequences that code for the same CDR3. This rearrangement joins TRBV11-3 to TRBJ2-1; no clear D gene. CDR1 is SGHNT and CDR2 is YENEEA in the germline V gene. The V end was cut by 5 bases, the J end by 5 bases, with 4 bases between. The CDR3 covers 11 residues. Here the CDR3 DNA reads TGTGCCAGCAGCGCAGACAATGAGCAGTTCTTC. This translates into CASSADNEQFF.

For the CDR3, the DNA is TGTGCCAGCAGGCGGACAGGGAGGGCTGAAGCTTTCTTT. Its protein is CASRRTGRAEAFF. The chain has TRBV27 and TRBJ1-1, with 8 bases lining up with TRBD1. Looked up from germline, CDR1 is MNHEY and CDR2 is SMNVEV (reference sequence). V shed 6 bases, J shed 6 bases, and the junction held 6 bases outside the gene matches. The CDR3 is made up of 13 amino acids.

V gene TRBV30 combines with J gene TRBJ2-7, with 7 bases lining up with TRBD2. Per the germline V gene, CDR1 is GTSNPN and CDR2 is SVGIG (reference sequence). CDR3 size: 14 residues. The trim removed 0 bases at V and 6 bases at J, leaving 8 bases unmatched. This CDR3 reads CAWSVRGEKGEQYF. DNA for the CDR3: TGTGCCTGGAGTGTACGGGGGGAAAAGGGCGAGCAGTACTTC.

The DNA for the CDR3 is TGTGCCAGCAGTTTAGGAGGTTTGGGTGGCTCCGAGCAGTACTTC. Translated: CASSLGGLGGSEQYF. The rearrangement uses TRBV28 and TRBJ2-7; TRBD2 might be the D (5 bases). The CDR3 is 15 amino acids. The ends were cut back, 2 bases at V and 6 bases at J, with 17 bases in the middle. Germline V lookup: CDR1 MDHEN, CDR2 SYDVKM.

The V call is TRBV6-1, the J call TRBJ1-6; a possible D gene is TRBD1 (5 bases). This CDR3 has 14 amino acids. In germline, CDR1 is MNHNS, CDR2 SASEGT. V shed 3 bases and J shed 9 bases, with 12 bases lying between them. The CDR3 sequence: CASSDRVIGSPLHF. CDR3 DNA: TGTGCCAGCAGTGACAGGGTGATCGGTTCACCCCTCCACTTT.

V is TRBV29-1 and J is TRBJ2-5; TRBD2 aligns across 8 bases. The length of the CDR3 is 13 residues. After removal of 7 bases from V and 4 bases from J, the junction contained 8 bases not matched to a gene. Germline CDR1 reads SQVTM; CDR2 reads ANQGSEA. CDR3 bases: TGCAGCGGGCTCCGGGGGGGAGGAGAGACCCAGTACTTC. Translated: CSGLRGGGETQYF.

V usage is TRBV5-4 and J usage is TRBJ1-2; 7 bases map to TRBD1. Trimming at V came to 4 bases and at J to 2 bases, leaving 5 bases not matched to a gene. Germline assignment: CDR1 SGHNT and CDR2 YYREEE (reference sequence). This CDR3 spans 14 amino acids. The CDR3 DNA sequence: TGTGCCAGCAGCCCGGCGGACAGGAACTATGGCTACACCTTC. Protein product: CASSPADRNYGYTF.

The rearrangement joins TRBV5-1 to TRBJ2-5, with D hard to call. The CDR3 totals 15 residues. CDR1 and CDR2 (germline): SGHRS, YFSETQ. V lost 0 bases, J lost 2 bases, and 11 bases lay in between. CDR3: CASSLAETVQETQYF. The CDR3 DNA reads TGCGCCAGCAGCTTGGCCGAGACGGTACAAGAGACCCAGTACTTC.

CDR3 DNA: TGTGCCAGCAGTTACGCGGTCCCTTCGGGCACTGAAGCTTTCTTT. Its translation: CASSYAVPSGTEAFF. The J gene is TRBJ1-1, the V gene TRBV6-6, with unresolved D. This CDR3 region has 15 residues. The germline gives CDR1 MNHNY, CDR2 SVGAGI (reference sequence). V was trimmed by 2 bases and J by 4 bases, leaving 14 bases between them.

Comments on this clone: The sample holds other DNA sequences that translate to the same CDR3. The chain uses TRBV27 and TRBJ2-7; the match to TRBD1 covers 8 bases. Germline assignment: CDR1 MNHEY and CDR2 SMNVEV (reference sequence). V lost 1 base to trimming and J lost 0 bases; unmatched junction nucleotides: 2. The CDR3 has 15 residues. CDR3 DNA sequence: TGTGCCAGCAGTTTATTGGGACAGGACTCCTACGAGCAGTACTTC. As protein: CASSLLGQDSYEQYF.